The 14 T cell receptor beta chains below all came from one sample that was sequenced in a study of T-cell reconstitution after alpha-beta-depleted transplantation in children (dated by TCRdb to between 2015 and 2016). Libraries were built with PCR. Sequencing instrument: Illumina HiSeq 2500. TCR libraries were prepared with molecular barcoding, using unique molecular identifiers to normalize TCRbeta repertoire quantification. TCRdb trimmed the raw reads at Q25, called clones with MiXCR and kept productive beta chains. Every distinct CDR3 protein forms one entry, paired with its most common genes and DNA. This sample lists a few hundred thousand distinct CDR3 sequences; approximately 13% were detected once. Over 2% of the sample is held by the ten biggest clonotypes. Reading the label with the study, this specimen's treatment or condition is: allogeneic hematopoietic cell transplantation with graft depleted of TCRalphabeta T cells and CD19 B cells.

The starting material was PBMCs, mostly from graft donor cells, obtained 360 days after TCRalphabeta/CD19-depleted stem cell transplant. The receptors were sampled from a male patient between 10 and 17 years old who had a stem cell transplant for acute myeloid leukemia, so the T cells may come from the graft donor.

In this sample, this clonotype turned up a few times. This chain uses TRBV9 with TRBJ2-5, with D hard to call. The V gene lost 0 bases and the J gene lost 2 bases, with 11 bases spanning the gap. The CDR3 is made up of 15 amino acids. CDR1 SGDLS and CDR2 YYNGEE come from the germline V gene. The CDR3 here is CASSVESPGQETQYF. For the CDR3, the DNA is TGTGCCAGCAGCGTAGAGTCGCCAGGACAAGAGACCCAGTACTTC.

This clonotype was seen a few times. The rearrangement uses TRBV12-3 or TRBV12-4 and TRBJ2-7; tentative D call: TRBD2 (5 bases). The V end lost 7 bases, the J end lost 1 base, and 11 bases lay between the germline ends. CDR3 length equals 13 residues. CDR3 DNA sequence: TGTGCCAGCACCGGGGTCACGTCCTACGAGCAGTACTTC. Its protein product is CASTGVTSYEQYF.

V gene TRBV6-5 combines with J gene TRBJ2-1, with D maybe TRBD2 (6 bases). CDR3 size: 13 residues. The V end lost 2 bases, the J end lost 10 bases, and 12 bases lay between the germline ends. Germline CDR1 MNHEY, CDR2 SVGAGI. CDR3 sequence: CASSYQLAREQFF. The DNA for the CDR3 is TGTGCCAGCAGTTACCAACTAGCTCGGGAGCAGTTCTTC.

In this sample, this clonotype turned up many times. The rearrangement joins TRBV29-1 to TRBJ2-7, with 7 bases fitting TRBD2. The CDR3 runs 16 residues. V gave up 3 bases and J gave up 6 bases; unmatched junction bases: 17. Germline assignment: CDR1 SQVTM and CDR2 ANQGSEA. CDR3 sequence reads: CSVDNLSGDGSSEQYF. The CDR3 nucleotides read TGCAGCGTTGACAACCTCAGCGGGGACGGCTCTTCCGAGCAGTACTTC.

This clonotype was counted a few times. The J gene is TRBJ2-2, the V gene TRBV12-3 or TRBV12-4; D not resolved. This CDR3 contains 15 residues. Trimming left V 2 bases short and J 8 bases short, with 15 bases between. The CDR3 region has the DNA TGTGCCAGCAGTTTACTCGGGCTCCCGAGGGGGGAGCTGTTTTTT. It yields the protein CASSLLGLPRGELFF.

DNA for the CDR3: TGTGCCAGCAGCTTAGGGGTACAGGACAATGAGCAGTTCTTC. It translates to CASSLGVQDNEQFF. This chain connects TRBV7-2 to TRBJ2-1, with D perhaps matching TRBD1 (5 bases). V dropped 1 base and J dropped 5 bases, with 9 bases sitting between them. Germline values: CDR1 SGHTA, CDR2 FQGNSA. This CDR3 is built from 14 residues.

Note on this clonotype: A much bigger clone sits one base away, suggesting this may be a read error. The V call is TRBV12-3 or TRBV12-4, the J call TRBJ2-7, with TRBD2 as a possible D gene (6 bases). The CDR3 runs to 13 residues. V lost 7 bases, J lost 0 bases, and 10 bases lay in between. Here the CDR3 reads CASTGDSSYEQYF. The CDR3, as DNA: TGTGCCAGCACCGGGGACTCCTCCTACGAGCAGTACTTC.

The chain recombines TRBV15 with TRBJ2-7, with 11 bases matching TRBD2. CDR3 length equals 15 residues. Germline CDR1 LNHNV, CDR2 YYDKDF (reference sequence). V dropped 0 bases and J dropped 11; count of bases not matched to a gene: 9. DNA for the CDR3: TGTGCCACCAGCAGAGAACTAGCGGGAGTAAATCCTGAGTACTTC. Its protein is CATSRELAGVNPEYF. The whole variable domain, filled in from reference TRBV15 and TRBJ2-7, reads DAMVIQNPRYQVTQFGKPVTLSCSQTLNHNVMYWYQQKSSQAPKLLFHYYDKDFNNEADTPDNFQSRRPNTSFCFLDIRSPGLGDTAMYLCATSRELAGVNPEYFGPGTRLTVT.

This clonotype showed up just a few times. This chain joins TRBV7-2 and TRBJ2-7, with 11 bases identical to TRBD2. The length of the CDR3 is 17 residues. V trimming: 5 bases; J trimming: 2 bases; junction bases outside the gene matches: 11. The germline V gene encodes CDR1 SGHTA and CDR2 FQGNSA. CDR3: CASSMTSGISQTYEQYF. CDR3 DNA sequence: TGTGCCAGCAGCATGACTAGCGGGATAAGTCAGACCTACGAGCAGTACTTC.

Only a few counts were recorded for this clonotype. The J gene is TRBJ2-5, the V gene TRBV12-3 or TRBV12-4; 14 bases agree with TRBD2. This CDR3 is built from 17 residues. Unmatched junction bases numbered 10, after V lost 6 bases and J lost 4 bases. This CDR3 is CASREKGLAGERETQYF. CDR3 in DNA: TGTGCCAGCAGGGAGAAGGGACTAGCGGGAGAAAGAGAGACCCAGTACTTC.

This clonotype has only a few counts. The chain combines TRBV20-1 with TRBJ2-3, with a possible D match to TRBD2 (7 bases). The V gene's germline CDR1 is DFQATT and CDR2 SNEGSKA (reference sequence). V was trimmed by 1 base and J by 4 bases, leaving 18 bases between them. CDR3 length equals 16 residues. The CDR3 DNA follows: TGCAGTGCTAGAGTCTGGGGGGGGCAAGGCCCAGATACGCAGTATTTT. It encodes CSARVWGGQGPDTQYF.

The V and J genes are TRBV28 and TRBJ2-2; 9 nucleotides agree with TRBD2. The CDR3 is 20 residues long. V lost 2 bases, J lost 0 bases, and 13 bases stayed unmatched. Germline V gives CDR1 MDHEN, CDR2 SYDVKM. The CDR3 DNA reads TGTGCCAGCAGTTTAAATAACTTTCGTGCGGGAGGGGCGAACACCGGGGAGCTGTTTTTT. This sequence encodes CASSLNNFRAGGANTGELFF.

This clonotype was counted a few times. The chain has TRBV29-1 and TRBJ2-1; 9 bases match TRBD1. Germline lookup yields CDR1 SQVTM and CDR2 ANQGSEA. With V trimmed by 8 bases and J by 9 bases, 11 bases remained unmatched. The CDR3 has 13 amino acids. CDR3 nucleotide sequence: TGCAGCACACCGGGACAGGGCCCAAGTGAGCAGTTCTTC. Translation: CSTPGQGPSEQFF.

The V call is TRBV9, the J call TRBJ2-1; D call uncertain. CDR1 is SGDLS, CDR2 YYNGEE, per germline. Between the trimmed V and J ends, which lost 0 bases and 5 bases, there was a span of 15 bases. CDR3 length equals 16 residues. The CDR3 coding sequence is TGTGCCAGCAGCGTAGACCTACACCCCATTCACAATGAGCAGTTCTTC. Translated, it gives CASSVDLHPIHNEQFF.